What follows are 20 T cell receptor beta chains derived from one specimen sequenced in a study of tumor-infiltrating lymphocytes in localized non-small cell lung cancer. The protocol was immunoSEQ multiplex PCR, while the TCRdb copy is restricted to in-frame clones and leaves out a portion. In the table there are more than 15,000 clones, roughly 72% of which are singletons. Sequencing was carried out using lung tumor tissue. The source is a human donor with non-small cell lung cancer.

The CDR3 sequence: CASSYRGISTDTQYF. CDR3 DNA sequence: TGTGCCAGCAGTTACAGGGGCATTAGCACAGATACGCAGTATTTT. The chain has TRBV6-5 and TRBJ2-3; possibly TRBD1 for D (5 bases). Trimming cost V 2 bases and J 0 bases, with 9 bases left between them. Germline V gene lookup returns CDR1 MNHEY and CDR2 SVGAGI. This CDR3 is 15 amino acids long.

This clone came up once. V is TRBV5-6 and J is TRBJ2-2, with a weak D call TRBD2 (6 bases). The germline V and J ends were trimmed by 1 base and 8 bases, with 18 bases remaining between them. Germline loops: CDR1 SGHDT, CDR2 YYEEEE. The CDR3 has 16 amino acids. The CDR3 DNA is TGTGCCAGCAGCTTGTTAGTAGCGGCCCCAGGAGGGGAGCTGTTTTTT. Its translation: CASSLLVAAPGGELFF.

The chain combines TRBV14 with TRBJ1-5; the D is unclear. The V gene's germline CDR1 is SGHDN and CDR2 FVKESK. The V gene lost 8 bases and the J gene lost 0 bases, with 11 bases spanning the gap. The CDR3 is 14 residues long. The CDR3 nucleotides are TGTGCCAGCGTGGGCGGGGATAGCAATCAGCCCCAGCATTTT. Residues: CASVGGDSNQPQHF.

The chain has TRBV28 and TRBJ2-7; 9 nucleotides match TRBD1. The germline V gene encodes CDR1 MDHEN and CDR2 SYDVKM. The length of the CDR3 is 16 residues. Trimming removed 4 bases from V and 0 bases from J; junction bases left unmatched: 7. CDR3 region: CASSSPAGQGSYEQYF. The DNA of the CDR3 is TGTGCCAGCAGTTCCCCTGCGGGACAGGGCTCCTACGAGCAGTACTTC.

This clone was found once. This sequence joins TRBV27 and TRBJ2-5; a possible D gene is TRBD1 (6 bases). Germline loops: CDR1 MNHEY, CDR2 SMNVEV (reference sequence). The CDR3 spans 13 residues. Trimming pared 6 bases from V and 5 bases from J, leaving 13 bases between. The CDR3 region is CASRRGTRETQYF. CDR3 DNA sequence: TGTGCCAGCAGGCGAGGGACAAGGGAGACCCAGTACTTC.

In DNA form, the CDR3 reads TGTGCCAGCAGCCTTCAACATACAGGGGGGAACACTGAAGCTTTCTTT. Translated, it gives CASSLQHTGGNTEAFF. V is TRBV7-2 and J is TRBJ1-1; 8 bases align to TRBD1. Trimming removed 5 bases from V and 1 base from J; junction bases left unmatched: 9. CDR3 length equals 16 residues. Germline V lookup: CDR1 SGHTA, CDR2 FQGNSA.

The rearrangement uses TRBV7-2 and TRBJ2-3; D is uncertain. Germline V gene lookup returns CDR1 SGHTA and CDR2 FQGNSA. V was cut by 1 base and J by 3 bases, with 2 bases left in between. The CDR3 runs 12 residues. CDR3 sequence reads: CASSLETDTQYF. CDR3 sequence (DNA): TGTGCCAGCAGCTTAGAGACAGATACGCAGTATTTT. Filled out from reference TRBV7-2 and TRBJ2-3, the complete variable domain reads GAGVSQSPSNKVTEKGKDVELRCDPISGHTALYWYRQSLGQGLEFLIYFQGNSAPDKSGLPSDRFSAERTGGSVSTLTIQRTQQEDSAVYLCASSLETDTQYFGPGTRLTVL.

The chain combines TRBV4-3 with TRBJ2-2; 7 positions agree with TRBD2. Germline V gives CDR1 LGHNA, CDR2 YSLEER. CDR3 length equals 16 residues. J was trimmed by 6 bases and V by 0 bases; bases with no gene match: 7. CDR3: CASSQDGLVNPGELFF. DNA of the CDR3: TGCGCCAGCAGCCAAGACGGACTAGTAAACCCCGGGGAGCTGTTTTTT.

The rearrangement joins TRBV5-1 to TRBJ1-4; 11 positions match TRBD1. Germline CDR1 SGHRS, CDR2 YFSETQ. The CDR3 contains 16 residues. J lost 8 bases, V lost 3 bases, and 9 bases had no gene match. DNA of the CDR3: TGCGCCAGCAGCTCCCTGGGACAGGGGGAGTCGGAAAAACTGTTTTTT. Translated: CASSSLGQGESEKLFF. Complete variable domain (other parts from reference TRBV5-1 and TRBJ1-4): KAGVTQTPRYLIKTRGQQVTLSCSPISGHRSVSWYQQTPGQGLQFLFEYFSETQRNKGNFPGRFSGRQFSNSRSEMNVSTLELGDSALYLCASSSLGQGESEKLFFGSGTQLSVL.

About this clone: The sample carries other DNA sequences with the same CDR3. Written as DNA, the CDR3 is TGTGCCAGCAGCAGACTAGCGGGAGCGAGTGAGCAGTTCTTC. It specifies CASSRLAGASEQFF. The V and J genes are TRBV7-6 and TRBJ2-1; 12 bases match TRBD2. This CDR3 spans 14 amino acids. With 5 bases clipped from V and 9 bases from J, the junction kept 5 bases outside the gene matches. The V gene's germline CDR1 is SGHVS and CDR2 FNYEAQ.

The chain uses TRBV9 and TRBJ1-1; D ambiguous. Trimming took off 3 bases at V and 1 base at J, with 10 bases between the two ends. Germline loops: CDR1 SGDLS, CDR2 YYNGEE. This CDR3 is built from 14 residues. The CDR3 DNA reads TGTGCCAGCAGCGCACAGAGTTCGAACACTGAAGCTTTCTTT. Its protein product is CASSAQSSNTEAFF.

This clone has only one observation. The chain employs TRBV28 and TRBJ2-1; a weak D match, TRBD2 (6 bases). V was clipped by 2 bases and J by 4 bases, with 12 bases between them. Germline V lookup: CDR1 MDHEN, CDR2 SYDVKM. This CDR3 comprises 15 residues. The CDR3 spells CASSLDSGNYNEQFF. The CDR3 region has the DNA TGTGCCAGCAGTTTAGATAGCGGAAATTACAATGAGCAGTTCTTC.

The chain employs TRBV5-1 and TRBJ2-7; 9 bases align to TRBD1. Germline V gene sequence: CDR1 SGHRS, CDR2 YFSETQ. CDR3 length: 15 residues. The ends lost 3 bases at V and 2 bases at J; junction bases unmatched: 6. CDR3 DNA sequence: TGCGCCAGCAGCTCATCCGGGACAGGGCCCTACGAGCAGTACTTC. Encoded protein: CASSSSGTGPYEQYF.

The V call is TRBV19, the J call TRBJ1-1; 8 bases map to TRBD1. The germline CDR1 and CDR2 sequences are LNHDA and SQIVND (reference sequence). J was trimmed by 11 bases and V by 4 bases; bases with no gene match: 12. The CDR3 is 14 residues long. CDR3 region: CASSKTLRGLRAFF. The CDR3 coding sequence is TGTGCCAGTAGTAAAACCCTCAGGGGGCTCAGGGCTTTCTTT.

The chain joins TRBV28 to TRBJ1-5; D call uncertain. Trimming removed 6 bases from V and 4 bases from J, with 19 bases in between. The CDR3 is 16 amino acids. The germline V gene has CDR1 MDHEN and CDR2 SYDVKM. CDR3 DNA sequence: TGTGCCAGCAGGGACCCGGGCACGGCTTTAAATCAGCCCCAGCATTTT. Its protein is CASRDPGTALNQPQHF.

The rearrangement links TRBV9 to TRBJ1-5; 7 bases map to TRBD1. The germline V gene encodes CDR1 SGDLS and CDR2 YYNGEE. There are 16 residues in the CDR3. V shed 3 bases and J 6 bases; nucleotides not matched to a gene: 12. CDR3: CASSAGAGGAGQPQHF. As DNA, the CDR3 is TGTGCCAGCAGCGCGGGGGCAGGGGGAGCAGGTCAGCCCCAGCATTTT.

V is TRBV11-3 and J is TRBJ2-7; 7 nucleotides line up with TRBD1. Trimming took 2 bases from V and 2 from J; bases not matched to a gene: 6. In germline, CDR1 is SGHNT, CDR2 YENEEA. The CDR3 contains 15 residues. DNA for the CDR3: TGTGCCAGCAGCTTAAATACAGGGGTTCCCTACGAGCAGTACTTC. Encoded protein: CASSLNTGVPYEQYF.

This clone has a handful of counts. The J gene is TRBJ2-1, the V gene TRBV10-3; D may correspond to TRBD1 or TRBD2 (7 bases each). Trimming pared 6 bases from V and 8 bases from J, leaving 11 bases between. Germline V gene lookup returns CDR1 ENHRY and CDR2 SYGVKD. CDR3 length: 12 residues. CDR3 protein: CAISAGGDEQFF. The CDR3 DNA follows: TGTGCCATCAGCGCAGGGGGGGATGAGCAGTTCTTC.

The rearrangement links TRBV5-1 to TRBJ1-2; TRBD1 matches 10 bases. The CDR3 spans 14 residues. V dropped 0 bases and J dropped 7; count of bases not matched to a gene: 3. CDR1 is SGHRS, CDR2 YFSETQ, per germline. CDR3 amino acids: CASSLAGTGVGYTF. CDR3 DNA: TGCGCCAGCAGCTTGGCCGGGACAGGGGTTGGCTACACCTTC.

As DNA, the CDR3 is TGTGCCAGCAGCTTAGCGCGGGCGGGGGGCTCCTACAATGAGCAGTTCTTC. This sequence encodes CASSLARAGGSYNEQFF. The chain has TRBV7-2 and TRBJ2-1; 8 bases agree with TRBD2. This CDR3 has 17 residues. Germline trimming cut 0 bases from V and 0 bases from J; bases unmatched to any gene: 4. In germline, CDR1 is SGHTA, CDR2 FQGNSA.